This T cell receptor beta chain was profiled in a study of T-cell reconstitution after alpha-beta-depleted transplantation in children. Notes on the study in general: T-cell counts and diversity at one year post-transplant came mainly from newly produced T cells. Day-60 TCRbeta diversity that was high in some patients was derived from surviving recipient T cells and thymic progenitors. Roughly two months post-transplant, alpha-beta T cells reportedly originated from several hundred graft clones that had expanded.

This clonotype has just a few counts. The antigen is unknown. J gave up 4 bases and V 7 bases, and 10 bases lay outside the gene matches. The CDR3 contains 15 residues. CDR1 and CDR2 from the germline V gene are MNHEY and SVGEGT. Unique molecular identifiers were incorporated when the TCRbeta library was constructed. TCRdb re-analysed the PCR reads in MiXCR, keeping a single row per CDR3 protein. The table includes over 90,000 distinct CDR3 sequences, about 6% detected once. The starting material was PBMCs, mostly from graft donor cells, obtained 60 days after TCRalphabeta/CD19-depleted stem cell transplant. The V call is TRBV6-2 or TRBV6-3, the J call TRBJ2-1; TRBD2 aligns across 7 bases. The TCR comes from a female patient aged 2-9 years who had a stem cell transplant for Fanconi anemia, so the T cells may come from the graft donor. CDR3 nucleotides: TGTGCCAGCAACCTACTAGCGACCAGATACAATGAGCAGTTCTTC. Protein product: CASNLLATRYNEQFF.